This TCR beta chain appears in the sequencing data of a study of T-cell reconstitution after alpha-beta-depleted transplantation in children. General study points: At around two months after transplant, the alpha-beta T cells were reportedly derived from several hundred expanded clones that came from non-depleted graft cells. Diversity of TCRbeta at day 60 was high in some patients, arising from surviving recipient T cells and thymic progenitors.

This clonotype was detected many times. Its antigen is unidentified. V lost 3 bases and J lost 6, with 9 bases in between. The CDR3 has 13 residues. Germline CDR1 and CDR2: LNHNV and YYDKDF (reference sequence). Unique molecular identifiers were built into the TCRbeta library. A single record per CDR3 protein comes from TCRdb applying MiXCR to the PCR reads. The data show a few hundred thousand distinct CDR3 sequences, with around a tenth seen just once and 7% to 9.5% held by the top ten. This TCR was sampled from a boy less than two years old with acute myeloid leukemia, due to receive a stem cell transplant. The chain joins TRBV15 to TRBJ2-1; D is unclear. This specimen consisted of PBMCs, obtained before TCRalphabeta/CD19-depleted stem cell transplant. Here the CDR3 reads CATSSESSNEQFF. Written as DNA, the CDR3 is TGTGCCACCAGCAGTGAAAGTTCCAATGAGCAGTTCTTC.